This is a list of T cell receptor beta chains from one sample in a study of identifying expanded T cells in peripheral blood. Profiling relied on immunoSEQ multiplex PCR, and the TCRdb table lists in-frame clones only, not all of them. This table holds 100,000 or so clones, roughly 85% found once. Sequences were obtained from blood. These receptors were obtained from a person between 18 and 70 years old in good health. The CDR3 runs from the conserved cysteine through the conserved F or W. Each record gives: D gene, V gene, clone size, J gene, CDR3 DNA, CDR3 protein. D genes are given only for firm matches. A row's size may be missing; if present it is once, few, many or a size class.

>TRBD1|TRBV29-1|NA|TRBJ1-1
TGCAGCGTCGGAGACAGGGGGCGCGGGACTGAAGCTTTCTTT
CSVGDRGRGTEAFF
>TRBD1|TRBV5-1|NA|TRBJ1-2
TGCGCCAGCAGCCCAGGGGGCGCTTCTTATGGCTACACCTTC
CASSPGGASYGYTF
>TRBD1|TRBV29-1|NA|TRBJ1-2
TGCAGCGTGGGCCGGGACAGGGTACCCTACACCTTC
CSVGRDRVPYTF
>NA|TRBV19|NA|TRBJ1-1
TGTGCCAGCCGTGCACGGGACACTGAAGCTTTCTTT
CASRARDTEAFF
>NA|TRBV5-4|NA|TRBJ1-1
TGTGCCAGCAGCTTGGTACCGAACACTGAAGCTTTCTTT
CASSLVPNTEAFF
>NA|TRBV14|NA|TRBJ2-7
TGTGCCAGCAGCCAAGAGGGGGACGCTGAGTACTTC
CASSQEGDAEYF
>NA|TRBV11-2|NA|TRBJ2-1
TGTGCCAGCAGTTATGGACAGTCCCTTCGTGAGCAGTTCTTC
CASSYGQSLREQFF
>NA|TRBV18|NA|TRBJ2-7
TGTGCCAGCTCACCGGCCTTATATACGGGCGAGCAGTACTTC
CASSPALYTGEQYF
>TRBD1|TRBV14|NA|TRBJ1-3
TGTGCCAGCAGCCAAGGAGGGACAGCCTACTCTGGAAACACCATATATTTT
CASSQGGTAYSGNTIYF
>TRBD1|TRBV5-4|NA|TRBJ1-4
TGTGCCAGCAGCTTACAGGGGGTTTTCACTAATGAAAAACTGTTTTTT
CASSLQGVFTNEKLFF
>NA|TRBV29-1|NA|TRBJ2-2
TGCAGCGTTGAGGGGTTCACCGGGGAGCTGTTTTTT
CSVEGFTGELFF
>NA|TRBV5-1|few|TRBJ2-2
TGCGCCAGCAGCTTATTCACCGGGGAGCTGTTTTTT
CASSLFTGELFF
>NA|TRBV5-1|NA|TRBJ1-5
TGCGCCAGCAGCTTGGCTGGGCAGAATCAGCCCCAGCATTTT
CASSLAGQNQPQHF
>TRBD2|TRBV2|NA|TRBJ2-7
TGTGCCAGCAGATTCTCTAGCGGGGGCCCGGGCGAGCAGTACTTC
CASRFSSGGPGEQYF
>TRBD1|TRBV28|NA|TRBJ1-4
TGTGCCAGCAGTTCGGCCGGGACAGACCCTAATGAAAAACTGTTTTTT
CASSSAGTDPNEKLFF
>NA|TRBV5-6|NA|TRBJ2-3
TGTGCCAGCAGCCCAGGGACACACATAACCCAGTATTTT
CASSPGTHITQYF
>NA|TRBV2|NA|TRBJ2-3
TGTGCCAGCAGTGTCGCCGGCACAGATACGCAGTATTTT
CASSVAGTDTQYF
>TRBD1|TRBV7-9|NA|TRBJ1-2
TGTGCCAGCAGCTCGCTCAACCTCAGACAGGGGGCGAATGGCTACACCTTC
CASSSLNLRQGANGYTF
>NA|TRBV7-2|NA|TRBJ2-7
TGTGCCAGCAGCTTAGCGGACCTATACGAGCAGTACTTC
CASSLADLYEQYF
>NA|TRBV7-2|NA|TRBJ2-7
TGTGCCAGCAGCTTAGGGGGAGCCTCCTACGAGCAGTACTTC
CASSLGGASYEQYF
>NA|TRBV29-1|once|TRBJ1-2
TGCAGCGTTGTCATGGAGGCCTCTTTCTATGGCTACACCTTC
CSVVMEASFYGYTF
>TRBD1|TRBV5-1|NA|TRBJ2-3
TGCGCCAGCAGCTGGGACAGGGTGAGATCCCCCGAGGAGTATTTT
CASSWDRVRSPEEYF